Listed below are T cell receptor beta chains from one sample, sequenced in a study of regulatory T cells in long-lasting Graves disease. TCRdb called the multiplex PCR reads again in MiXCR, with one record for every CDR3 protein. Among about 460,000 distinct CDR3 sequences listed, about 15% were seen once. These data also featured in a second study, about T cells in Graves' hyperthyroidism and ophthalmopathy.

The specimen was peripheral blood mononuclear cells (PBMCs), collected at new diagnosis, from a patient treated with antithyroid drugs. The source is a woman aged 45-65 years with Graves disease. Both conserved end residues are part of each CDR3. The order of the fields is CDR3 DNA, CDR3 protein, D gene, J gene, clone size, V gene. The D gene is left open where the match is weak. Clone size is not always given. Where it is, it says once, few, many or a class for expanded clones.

DNA: TGTGCCAGCAGAACCCCCCAGGGGCCCTTCTACGAGCAGTACTTC
CDR3: CASRTPQGPFYEQYF
D: .
J: TRBJ2-7
size: .
V: TRBV27

DNA: TGTGCCTGGAGTTCTAACACAGGTCATCAGCCCCAGCATTTT
CDR3: CAWSSNTGHQPQHF
D: .
J: TRBJ1-5
size: many
V: TRBV30

DNA: TGTGCCAGCAGTTTCAAAACAGGGACTAGCTATAGCACAAATACGCAGTATTTT
CDR3: CASSFKTGTSYSTNTQYF
D: TRBD2
J: TRBJ2-3
size: .
V: TRBV11-2

DNA: TGTGCCAGTGGAATTACTAGCGGGAACACCGGGGAGCTGTTTTTT
CDR3: CASGITSGNTGELFF
D: TRBD2
J: TRBJ2-2
size: .
V: TRBV19

DNA: TGCGCCAGCAGCTTGTTGCGGACAGGGGTTGCAGATACGCAGTATTTT
CDR3: CASSLLRTGVADTQYF
D: TRBD1
J: TRBJ2-3
size: few
V: TRBV5-1

DNA: TGCGCCAGCAGCCCGGCGGGACAGGGGTCCTACGAGCAGTACTTC
CDR3: CASSPAGQGSYEQYF
D: TRBD1
J: TRBJ2-7
size: few
V: TRBV4-1

DNA: TGTGCCAGCAGCGTCGACAGGGGGGCCAATGAGCAGTTCTTC
CDR3: CASSVDRGANEQFF
D: TRBD1
J: TRBJ2-1
size: .
V: TRBV5-4

DNA: TGTGCCAGCACTTTGGGGGGTACTGAAGCTTTCTTT
CDR3: CASTLGGTEAFF
D: .
J: TRBJ1-1
size: many
V: TRBV12-3/TRBV12-4

DNA: TGTGCCAGTATTCCTCAATCCGGGGTGGGTGAGCAGTTCTTC
CDR3: CASIPQSGVGEQFF
D: .
J: TRBJ2-1
size: .
V: TRBV19

DNA: TGTGCCAGCAGTGACACCCCAGCCTCCTACTATGGCTACACCTTC
CDR3: CASSDTPASYYGYTF
D: .
J: TRBJ1-2
size: many
V: TRBV6-4

DNA: TGCAGTGCTAGAGGTCCTAGCGGCACCAGCACAGATACGCAGTATTTT
CDR3: CSARGPSGTSTDTQYF
D: TRBD2
J: TRBJ2-3
size: many
V: TRBV20-1